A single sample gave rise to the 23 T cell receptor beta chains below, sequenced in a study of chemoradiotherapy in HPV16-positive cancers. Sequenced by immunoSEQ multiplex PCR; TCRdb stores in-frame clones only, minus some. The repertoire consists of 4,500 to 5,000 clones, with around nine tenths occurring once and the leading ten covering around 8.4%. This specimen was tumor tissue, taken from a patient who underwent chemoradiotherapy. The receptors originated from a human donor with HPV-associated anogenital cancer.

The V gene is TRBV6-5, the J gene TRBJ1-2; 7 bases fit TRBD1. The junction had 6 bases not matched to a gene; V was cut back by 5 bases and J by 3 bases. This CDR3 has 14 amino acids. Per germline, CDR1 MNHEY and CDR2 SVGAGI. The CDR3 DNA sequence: TGTGCCAGCAGTCACGACGGGACAGACTATGGCTACACCTTC. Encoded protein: CASSHDGTDYGYTF.

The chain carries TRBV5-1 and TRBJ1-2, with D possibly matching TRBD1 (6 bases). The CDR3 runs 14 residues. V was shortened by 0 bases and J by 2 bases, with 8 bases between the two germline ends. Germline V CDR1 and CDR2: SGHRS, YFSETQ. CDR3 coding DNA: TGCGCCAGCAGCTTGGGCGACAGGAACTATGGCTACACCTTC. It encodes CASSLGDRNYGYTF.

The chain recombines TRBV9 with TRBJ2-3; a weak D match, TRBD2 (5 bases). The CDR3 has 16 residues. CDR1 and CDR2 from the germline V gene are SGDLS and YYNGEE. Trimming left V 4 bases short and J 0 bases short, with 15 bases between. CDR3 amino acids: CASSPYEGASTDTQYF. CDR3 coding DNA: TGTGCCAGCAGCCCCTATGAGGGAGCTAGCACAGATACGCAGTATTTT.

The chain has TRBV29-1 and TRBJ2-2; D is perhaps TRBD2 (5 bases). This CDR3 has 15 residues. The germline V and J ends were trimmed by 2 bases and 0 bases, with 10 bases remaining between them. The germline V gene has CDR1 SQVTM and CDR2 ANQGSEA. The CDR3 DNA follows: TGCAGCGTTGAAATCGCGGGCACGAACACCGGGGAGCTGTTTTTT. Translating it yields CSVEIAGTNTGELFF.

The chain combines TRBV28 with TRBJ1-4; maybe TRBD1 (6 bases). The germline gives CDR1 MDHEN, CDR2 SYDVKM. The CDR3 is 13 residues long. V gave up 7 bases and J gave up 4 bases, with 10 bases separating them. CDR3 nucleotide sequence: TGTGCCAGCACCCAACAGGGTAATGAAAAACTGTTTTTT. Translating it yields CASTQQGNEKLFF. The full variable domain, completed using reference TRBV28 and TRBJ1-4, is DVKVTQSSRYLVKRTGEKVFLECVQDMDHENMFWYRQDPGLGLRLIYFSYDVKMKEKGDIPEGYSVSREKKERFSLILESASTNQTSMYLCASTQQGNEKLFFGSGTQLSVL.

The CDR3 DNA reads as TGCGCCAGCAGCCTGTTCCTGACTAGCAGGTCCGGGGAGCTGTTTTTT. Its translation is CASSLFLTSRSGELFF. This chain uses TRBV4-3 with TRBJ2-2, with 7 bases matching TRBD2. Trimming took 4 bases from V and 6 from J; bases not matched to a gene: 11. Germline-derived CDR1 and CDR2 are LGHNA and YSLEER. The CDR3 consists of 16 residues.

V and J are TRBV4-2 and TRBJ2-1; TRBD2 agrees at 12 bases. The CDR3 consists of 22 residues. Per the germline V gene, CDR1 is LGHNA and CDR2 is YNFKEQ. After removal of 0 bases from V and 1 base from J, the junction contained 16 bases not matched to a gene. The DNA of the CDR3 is TGTGCCAGCAGCCAAGATACGACCCGAGGGCTAGCGGGGGGGATTTCCTACAATGAGCAGTTCTTC. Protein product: CASSQDTTRGLAGGISYNEQFF.

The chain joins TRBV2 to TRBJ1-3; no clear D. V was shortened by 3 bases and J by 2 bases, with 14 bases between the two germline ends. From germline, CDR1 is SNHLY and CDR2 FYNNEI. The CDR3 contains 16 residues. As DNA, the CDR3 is TGTGCCAGCAGTGAGGAAAGGCCTCACACTGGAAACACCATATATTTT. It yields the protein CASSEERPHTGNTIYF.

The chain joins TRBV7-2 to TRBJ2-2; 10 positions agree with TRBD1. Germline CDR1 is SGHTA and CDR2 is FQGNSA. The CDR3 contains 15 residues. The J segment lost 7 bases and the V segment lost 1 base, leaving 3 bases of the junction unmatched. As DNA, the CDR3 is TGTGCCAGCAGCTTAGAGACAGGGGGCGGCGGGGAGCTGTTTTTT. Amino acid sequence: CASSLETGGGGELFF.

CDR3 protein: CASRANRGTYNSPLHF. The CDR3 nucleotides read TGTGCCAGCAGGGCAAACAGGGGGACCTATAATTCACCCCTCCACTTT. V and J are TRBV27 and TRBJ1-6; 8 nucleotides align to TRBD1. From germline, CDR1 is MNHEY and CDR2 SMNVEV (reference sequence). Unmatched junction bases numbered 6, after V lost 6 bases and J lost 2 bases. The CDR3 extends over 16 amino acids.

The CDR3: CASSLSIGTEAFF. CDR3 DNA: TGTGCCAGCAGTTTATCCATCGGTACTGAAGCTTTCTTT. The gene calls are TRBV27 and TRBJ1-1; D remains unclear. Trimming removed 0 bases from V and 5 bases from J, with 7 bases in between. CDR3 length: 13 amino acids. The germline V gene has CDR1 MNHEY and CDR2 SMNVEV (reference sequence).

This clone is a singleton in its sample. The CDR3 region is CASSLYSVDRATYEQYF. CDR3 DNA: TGCGCCAGCAGCCTCTACTCCGTGGACAGGGCCACCTACGAGCAGTACTTC. This chain links TRBV4-1 with TRBJ2-7; 8 nucleotides agree with TRBD1. The CDR3 is 17 amino acids. With V trimmed by 4 bases and J by 2 bases, 13 bases remained unmatched. Germline loops: CDR1 MGHRA, CDR2 YSYEKL.

CDR3 nucleotides: TGTGCCAGCAGCCAAGAGACAGGGTCGAATGAGCAGTTCTTC. It is translated as CASSQETGSNEQFF. The chain has TRBV4-2 and TRBJ2-1, with 7 bases aligning to TRBD1. In germline, CDR1 is LGHNA, CDR2 YNFKEQ. This CDR3 spans 14 amino acids. V trimming: 0 bases; J trimming: 7 bases; junction bases outside the gene matches: 3.

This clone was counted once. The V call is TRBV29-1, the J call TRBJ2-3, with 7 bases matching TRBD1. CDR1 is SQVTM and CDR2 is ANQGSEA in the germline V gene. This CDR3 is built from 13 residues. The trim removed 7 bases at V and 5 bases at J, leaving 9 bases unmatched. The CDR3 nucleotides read TGCAGCGCGGCCGGGACAGTTGGAGATACGCAGTATTTT. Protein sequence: CSAAGTVGDTQYF.

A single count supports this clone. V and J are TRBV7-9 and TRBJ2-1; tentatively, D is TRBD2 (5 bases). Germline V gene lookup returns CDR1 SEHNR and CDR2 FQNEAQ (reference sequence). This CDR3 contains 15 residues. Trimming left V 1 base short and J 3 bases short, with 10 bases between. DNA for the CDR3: TGTGCCAGCAGCTTAGGCGACGGGGTCTACAATGAGCAGTTCTTC. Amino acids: CASSLGDGVYNEQFF.

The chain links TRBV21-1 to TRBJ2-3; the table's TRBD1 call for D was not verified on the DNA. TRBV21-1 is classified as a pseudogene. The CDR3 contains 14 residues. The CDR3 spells CASSKQGKADTQYF. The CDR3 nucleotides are TGTGCCAGCAGCAAACAGGGAAAGGCAGATACGCAGTATTTT.

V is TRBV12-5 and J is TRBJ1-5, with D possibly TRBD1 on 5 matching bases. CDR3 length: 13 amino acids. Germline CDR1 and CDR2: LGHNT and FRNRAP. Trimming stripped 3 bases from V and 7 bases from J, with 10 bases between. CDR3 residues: CASGLWDGQPQHF. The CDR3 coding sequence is TGTGCTAGTGGTTTATGGGACGGGCAGCCCCAGCATTTT. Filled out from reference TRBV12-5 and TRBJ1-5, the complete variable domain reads DARVTQTPRHKVTEMGQEVTMRCQPILGHNTVFWYRQTMMQGLELLAYFRNRAPLDDSGMPKDRFSAEMPDATLATLKIQPSEPRDSAVYFCASGLWDGQPQHFGDGTRLSIL.

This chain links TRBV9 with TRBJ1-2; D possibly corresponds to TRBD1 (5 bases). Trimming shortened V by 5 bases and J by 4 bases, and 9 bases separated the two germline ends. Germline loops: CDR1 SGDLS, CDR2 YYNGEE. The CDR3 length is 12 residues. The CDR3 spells CASRGDSYGYTF. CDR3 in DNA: TGTGCCAGCAGGGGGGACTCCTATGGCTACACCTTC.

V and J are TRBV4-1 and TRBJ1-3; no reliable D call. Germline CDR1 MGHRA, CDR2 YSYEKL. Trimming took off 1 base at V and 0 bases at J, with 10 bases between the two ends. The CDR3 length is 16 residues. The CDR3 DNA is TGCGCCAGCAGCCAAGCCAGGTCCTTCTCTGGAAACACCATATATTTT. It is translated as CASSQARSFSGNTIYF.

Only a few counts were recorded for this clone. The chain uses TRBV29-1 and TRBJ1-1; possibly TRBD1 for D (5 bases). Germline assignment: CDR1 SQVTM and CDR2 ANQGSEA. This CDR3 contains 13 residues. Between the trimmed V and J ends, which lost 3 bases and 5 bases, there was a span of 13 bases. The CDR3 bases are TGCAGCGTTGATGCTGGGGGGGTAACTGAAGCTTTCTTT. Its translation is CSVDAGGVTEAFF.

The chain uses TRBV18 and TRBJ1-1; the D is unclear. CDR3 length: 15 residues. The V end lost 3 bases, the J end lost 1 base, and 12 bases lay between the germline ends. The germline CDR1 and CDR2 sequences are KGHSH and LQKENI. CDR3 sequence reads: CASSPGLSTNTEAFF. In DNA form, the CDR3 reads TGTGCCAGCTCACCCGGACTCTCGACGAACACTGAAGCTTTCTTT.

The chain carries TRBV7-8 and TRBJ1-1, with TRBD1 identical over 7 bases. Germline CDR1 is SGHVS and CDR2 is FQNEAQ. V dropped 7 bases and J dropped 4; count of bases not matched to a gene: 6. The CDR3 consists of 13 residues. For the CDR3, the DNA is TGTGCCAGCACCATTAAGGGGGCCACTGAAGCTTTCTTT. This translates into CASTIKGATEAFF.

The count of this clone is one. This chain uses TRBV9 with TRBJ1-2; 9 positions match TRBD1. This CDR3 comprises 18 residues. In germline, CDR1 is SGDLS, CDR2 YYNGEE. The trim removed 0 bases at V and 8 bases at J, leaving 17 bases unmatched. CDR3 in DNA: TGTGCCAGCAGCGTAGGAGGCCCACGACAGGGGGGACAGCGGGGCTACACCTTC. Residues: CASSVGGPRQGGQRGYTF.